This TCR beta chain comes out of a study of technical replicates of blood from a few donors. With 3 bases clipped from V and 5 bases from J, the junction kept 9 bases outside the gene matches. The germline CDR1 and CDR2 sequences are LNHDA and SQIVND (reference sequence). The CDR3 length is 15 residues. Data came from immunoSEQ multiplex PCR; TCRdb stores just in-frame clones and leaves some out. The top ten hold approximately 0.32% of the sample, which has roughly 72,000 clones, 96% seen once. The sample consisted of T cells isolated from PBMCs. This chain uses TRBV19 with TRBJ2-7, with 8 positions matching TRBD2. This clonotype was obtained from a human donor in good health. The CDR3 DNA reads TGTGCCAGTAGTATCCAGCGGGAGCTGGGGAACGAGCAGTACTTC. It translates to CASSIQRELGNEQYF.